A single sample is the source of the 5 T cell receptor beta chains below, sequenced in a study of tumor-infiltrating lymphocytes in primary liver carcinoma. From about 0.5 ug of total RNA, TCR beta-specific cDNA was reverse-transcribed using a constant-region primer. Three nested multiplex PCR rounds, a slightly modified ARM-PCR method, built the TCR beta libraries. Each of the first two PCR rounds ran approximately 11 cycles with TRBV1-TRBV30 forward and C-beta reverse primers. MiXCR was run by TCRdb on the multiplex PCR reads, yielding one entry per CDR3 protein. The sample holds fewer than 350,000 distinct CDR3 sequences, over 55% seen once. RNA isolated from unsorted whole blood supplied the blood RNA, with germline DNA also extracted. The specimen sequenced was peripheral blood. These receptors all stem from a man aged 35-49 years with primary liver carcinoma and hepatitis B virus infection.

This clonotype was detected only a few times. A read error may be the cause here, since a much bigger clone is one base away. CDR3 bases: TGCAGCGAGAAACCCCCCGGCTGGTCTAACTATGGCTACGCCTTC. Amino acid sequence: CSEKPPGWSNYGYAF. The V and J genes are TRBV29-1 and TRBJ1-2; no definite D call. Germline assignment: CDR1 SQVTM and CDR2 ANQGSEA. The CDR3 sequence is 15 residues long.

Concerning this clonotype itself: Since a much larger clone is just one base distant, this may be a read error. The chain uses TRBV4-2 and TRBJ2-1; TRBD1 matches at 7 bases. Germline CDR1 and CDR2: LGHNA and YNFKEQ. This CDR3 is 13 amino acids long. CDR3 loop: CTSSQDLGTACVF. The DNA for the CDR3 is TGTACCAGCAGCCAAGATCTTGGGACAGCCTGTGTCTTC.

Only a few counts were recorded for this clonotype. J is TRBJ1-5 and V is TRBV30; TRBD1 matches 8 bases. Germline V gives CDR1 GTSNPN, CDR2 SVGIG (reference sequence). The J segment lost 6 bases and the V segment lost 1 base, leaving 5 bases of the junction unmatched. The CDR3 covers 14 residues. CDR3: CAWSDRGGSQPQHF. The CDR3 coding sequence is TGTGCCTGGAGTGACAGGGGGGGGAGTCAGCCCCAGCATTTT.

This clonotype showed up just a few times. V gene TRBV10-1 combines with J gene TRBJ1-1; TRBD1 aligns across 8 bases. Germline CDR1 is WNHNN and CDR2 is SYGVQD (reference sequence). V lost 2 bases, J lost 5 bases, and 4 bases stayed unmatched. This CDR3 has 14 residues. The CDR3 DNA follows: TGCGCCAGCAGTGAGCAGGGGGCCGGGACTGAAGCTTTCTTT. Protein sequence: CASSEQGAGTEAFF.

This clonotype appeared a few times. The chain couples TRBV5-1 to TRBJ2-7; 7 nucleotides line up with TRBD2. J lost 1 base, V lost 1 base, and 2 bases had no gene match. Germline CDR1 SGHRS, CDR2 YFSETQ. The CDR3 length is 14 residues. The chain's CDR3 is CASSLTGLSYEQYF. The CDR3 DNA follows: TGCGCCAGCAGCTTGACGGGACTATCCTACGAGCAGTACTTC.